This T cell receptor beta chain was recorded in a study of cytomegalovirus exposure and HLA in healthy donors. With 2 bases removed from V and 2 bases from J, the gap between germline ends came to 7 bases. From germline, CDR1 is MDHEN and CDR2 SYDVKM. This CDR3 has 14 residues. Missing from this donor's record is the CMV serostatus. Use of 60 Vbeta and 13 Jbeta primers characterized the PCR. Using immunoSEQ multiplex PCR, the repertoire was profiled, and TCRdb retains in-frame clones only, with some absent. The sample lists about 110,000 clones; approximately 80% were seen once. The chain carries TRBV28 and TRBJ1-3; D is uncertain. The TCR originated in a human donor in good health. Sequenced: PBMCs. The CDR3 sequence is CASSLVQTGNTIYF. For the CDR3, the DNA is TGTGCCAGCAGTTTAGTTCAGACTGGAAACACCATATATTTT.